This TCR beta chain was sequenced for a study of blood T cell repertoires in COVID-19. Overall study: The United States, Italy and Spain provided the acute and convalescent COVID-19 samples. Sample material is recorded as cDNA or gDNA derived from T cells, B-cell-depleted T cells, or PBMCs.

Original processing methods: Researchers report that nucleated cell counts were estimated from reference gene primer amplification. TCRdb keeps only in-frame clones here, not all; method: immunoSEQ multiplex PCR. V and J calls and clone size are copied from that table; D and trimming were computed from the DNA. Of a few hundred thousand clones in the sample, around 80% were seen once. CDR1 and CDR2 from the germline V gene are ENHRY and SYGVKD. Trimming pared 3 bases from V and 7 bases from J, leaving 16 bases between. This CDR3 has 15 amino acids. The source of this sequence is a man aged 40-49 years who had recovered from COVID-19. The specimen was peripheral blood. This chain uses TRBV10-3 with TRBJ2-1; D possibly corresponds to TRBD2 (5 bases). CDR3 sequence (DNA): TGTGCCATCAGTGAATTGGGCGGGCGAAGGAATGAGCAGTTCTTC. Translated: CAISELGGRRNEQFF.